Listed here is a single T cell receptor (beta chain). What it recognizes is unknown. The data belong to a study of cytomegalovirus exposure and HLA in healthy donors. Study-level results: A missense DCLRE1C variant was associated with V- and J-gene trimming of TCR beta chains in a later analysis, and an independent cohort replicated the association.

Both 60 Vbeta primers and 13 Jbeta primers went into the PCR. Original analysis: Later work found 80 million or so unique TCR beta chains, with about 10 million shared. Data came from immunoSEQ multiplex PCR; TCRdb stores just in-frame clones and leaves some out. The DNA was the basis for D and trimming; V, J and clone size are from that table. The table shows approximately 100,000 clones, with 76% occurring only once. The germline V gene encodes CDR1 MNHNS and CDR2 SASEGT. V lost 4 bases, J lost 8 bases, and 11 bases stayed unmatched. The CDR3 contains 16 residues. The J gene is TRBJ1-2, the V gene TRBV6-1; the match to TRBD1 covers 12 bases. The TCR was taken from a woman aged 40 to 50 in good health and CMV-seropositive. The specimen was PBMCs. CDR3 loop: CASSVGDRGPLGGYTF. The CDR3 DNA is TGTGCCAGCAGTGTAGGGGACAGGGGGCCTCTAGGAGGCTACACCTTC.